The TCR beta chain under discussion was sequenced for a study of T-cell reconstitution after alpha-beta-depleted transplantation in children. In its sample, this clonotype was seen many times. V was pared by 5 bases and J by 12 bases, with 6 bases of the junction left unmatched. The germline V gene has CDR1 MNHNS and CDR2 SASEGT. This CDR3 has 14 amino acids. A TCRbeta library incorporating unique molecular identifiers was prepared. TCRdb recomputed calls from the PCR reads with MiXCR, one row per CDR3 protein. Among 200,000 to 250,000 distinct CDR3 sequences listed, around 12% were seen once. The input for sequencing was PBMCs from the stem cell graft donor, taken from the stem cell graft. The TCR originated in a human donor who donated a stem cell graft to a child with acute lymphoblastic leukemia. The J gene is TRBJ2-1, the V gene TRBV6-1; 14 positions match TRBD2. Here the CDR3 DNA reads TGTGCCAGCAGTCGACTAGCGGGGGGGCAGGGGCAGTTCTTC. Translation gives CASSRLAGGQGQFF.